The 28 T cell receptor beta chains reported below all come from one sample, sequenced in a study of blood T cells in healthy people across ages. The second PCR ran about 6 to 11 cycles with a sample-barcoded 5' primer and J-beta primers. TCRdb ran MiXCR on the 5' RACE reads and lists one entry per CDR3 protein. This repertoire shows over 1,500,000 distinct CDR3 sequences, around 50% found once; its top ten account for less than 2.5%. Sample: blood. These TCRs come from a middle-aged woman in good health.

This clonotype was seen only a few times. V is TRBV7-2 and J is TRBJ2-6, with D possibly matching TRBD2 (6 bases). Germline V lookup: CDR1 SGHTA, CDR2 FQGNSA. The germline V and J ends were trimmed by 1 base and 4 bases, with 11 bases remaining between them. The CDR3 covers 16 residues. The CDR3 DNA reads TGTGCCAGCAGCTTAGGCCGGGCGGGAGGGGCCAACGTCCTGACTTTC. Its protein product is CASSLGRAGGANVLTF.

This clonotype was counted only a few times. The chain links TRBV13 to TRBJ1-2, with TRBD1 as a possible D gene (5 bases). CDR1 PRHDT and CDR2 FYEKMQ come from the germline V gene (reference sequence). This CDR3 is built from 13 residues. The V end was cut by 5 bases, the J end by 5 bases, with 12 bases between. Here the CDR3 DNA reads TGTGCCAGCAGCCGCGGAGACAGTTATGGCTACACCTTC. Translating it yields CASSRGDSYGYTF.

The chain has TRBV27 and TRBJ2-3; 10 bases are a match to TRBD2. The CDR3 contains 19 residues. The germline V gene encodes CDR1 MNHEY and CDR2 SMNVEV (reference sequence). With V trimmed by 5 bases and J by 5 bases, 19 bases remained unmatched. CDR3 coding DNA: TGTGCCAGCAGTGCACCCCGGGAGCGGGGGGGCTGGATGGTAGATACGCAGTATTTT. Encoded protein: CASSAPRERGGWMVDTQYF.

The chain carries TRBV7-9 and TRBJ2-5; TRBD2 matches 7 bases. Trimming took 2 bases from V and 4 from J; bases not matched to a gene: 7. The CDR3 runs 15 residues. Germline V gives CDR1 SEHNR, CDR2 FQNEAQ (reference sequence). CDR3 residues: CASSLNGGTSETQYF. DNA for the CDR3: TGTGCCAGCAGCTTAAACGGGGGGACCTCAGAGACCCAGTACTTC.

The chain links TRBV5-4 to TRBJ2-3, with D perhaps being TRBD1 or TRBD2 (5 bases each). From germline, CDR1 is SGHNT and CDR2 YYREEE (reference sequence). V lost 4 bases, J lost 0 bases, and 15 bases lay in between. This CDR3 comprises 16 residues. The CDR3 DNA reads TGTGCCAGCAGCCCGGCGCCCGGGGCGAGCACAGATACGCAGTATTTT. This translates into CASSPAPGASTDTQYF.

This sequence joins TRBV7-2 and TRBJ2-3, with 8 bases matching TRBD2. The V segment lost 5 bases and the J segment 4 bases; nucleotides outside the gene matches: 14. Germline V CDR1 and CDR2: SGHTA, FQGNSA. The CDR3 runs to 17 residues. CDR3 sequence: CASSPRGGGPRSDTQYF. The CDR3 DNA reads TGTGCCAGCAGCCCACGGGGCGGGGGGCCTCGCTCAGATACGCAGTATTTT.

CDR3 region: CSANRGPLKYF. In nucleotides, the CDR3 is TGCAGTGCGAATAGGGGGCCCTTGAAGTATTTT. This rearrangement joins TRBV20-1 to TRBJ2-3, with 7 bases matching TRBD1. The length of the CDR3 is 11 residues. The trim removed 6 bases at V and 13 bases at J, leaving 10 bases unmatched. Germline assignment: CDR1 DFQATT and CDR2 SNEGSKA (reference sequence).

The V call is TRBV25-1, the J call TRBJ1-1; no reliable D call. The ends were cut back, 8 bases at V and 5 bases at J, with 15 bases in the middle. This CDR3 contains 13 residues. Germline CDR1 MGHDK, CDR2 SYGVNS. The CDR3 is CASSPVLRTEAFF. In DNA form, the CDR3 reads TGTGCCAGCTCCCCCGTGCTGAGGACTGAAGCTTTCTTT.

This clonotype has just a few counts. The gene calls are TRBV6-1 and TRBJ1-5; the match to TRBD1 covers 9 bases. CDR3 length equals 14 residues. Germline CDR1 and CDR2: MNHNS and SASEGT. The V segment lost 6 bases and the J segment 5 bases; nucleotides outside the gene matches: 5. This chain's CDR3 is CASRGTGRDQPQHF. CDR3 nucleotide sequence: TGTGCCAGCAGGGGGACAGGGAGAGATCAGCCCCAGCATTTT.

In this sample, this clonotype turned up a few times. This sequence joins TRBV20-1 and TRBJ1-2, with a possible D match to TRBD1 (6 bases). Trimming took 3 bases from V and 8 from J, leaving 19 bases between them. Germline CDR1 and CDR2: DFQATT and SNEGSKA (reference sequence). This CDR3 has 14 residues. For the CDR3, the DNA is TGCAGTGCTAGCCAAGACAGGTCCCTCCTGGGCTACACCTTC. The encoded protein is CSASQDRSLLGYTF.

This clonotype was counted a single time. This rearrangement joins TRBV6-1 to TRBJ2-3; no definite D call. CDR1 and CDR2 (germline): MNHNS, SASEGT. This CDR3 has 12 residues. Trimming pared 1 base from V and 14 bases from J, leaving 13 bases between. The CDR3 sequence: CASSEVRVKGYF. The CDR3 nucleotides read TGTGCCAGCAGTGAAGTTCGGGTGAAGGGGTATTTT.

The V gene is TRBV5-1, the J gene TRBJ1-5, with TRBD1 matching 9 bases. This CDR3 is built from 17 residues. The V gene end was trimmed by 0 bases and the J gene end by 3 bases; junction bases not matched to a gene: 7. Germline V CDR1 and CDR2: SGHRS, YFSETQ. The CDR3, as DNA: TGCGCCAGCAGCTTGGGACCGGGACAGGGTCACAATCAGCCCCAGCATTTT. Translating gives CASSLGPGQGHNQPQHF.

The chain is built from TRBV29-1 and TRBJ2-1, with TRBD2 identical over 7 bases. The DNA matches TRBJ2-7 better at its end, which makes the J call doubtful. Looked up from germline, CDR1 is SQVTM and CDR2 is ANQGSEA. The CDR3 runs 18 residues. The CDR3 sequence is CSVVMLAVISSSYNEQYF. The CDR3 DNA is TGCAGCGTTGTGATGCTAGCGGTTATATCTAGCTCCTATAATGAGCAGTACTTC.

This clonotype has a handful of counts. This chain uses TRBV28 with TRBJ2-6; 10 positions agree with TRBD1. V dropped 10 bases and J dropped 2; count of bases not matched to a gene: 8. Germline V lookup: CDR1 MDHEN, CDR2 SYDVKM. This CDR3 spans 16 amino acids. As DNA, the CDR3 is TGTGCCACGAAGACAGGGGGCTTCACTGGGGCCAACGTCCTGACTTTC. Translation gives CATKTGGFTGANVLTF.

J is TRBJ2-3 and V is TRBV9, with 9 positions matching TRBD2. The germline V gene has CDR1 SGDLS and CDR2 YYNGEE. Trimming cost V 0 bases and J 2 bases; bases outside gene matches: 10. There are 18 residues in the CDR3. CDR3 amino acids: CASSVGRSERGDTDTQYF. DNA for the CDR3: TGTGCCAGCAGCGTAGGGCGGTCGGAGCGGGGGGACACAGATACGCAGTATTTT.

The rearrangement links TRBV20-1 to TRBJ1-2, with 9 bases that match TRBD1. This CDR3 region has 17 residues. Trimming at V came to 3 bases and at J to 3 bases, leaving 14 bases not matched to a gene. Germline V gene lookup returns CDR1 DFQATT and CDR2 SNEGSKA (reference sequence). In DNA form, the CDR3 reads TGCAGTGCTAGGGGTCCGGGACAGGGCCCGTGGGACTATGGCTACACCTTC. It encodes CSARGPGQGPWDYGYTF.

The chain couples TRBV5-1 to TRBJ2-7, with 7 bases aligning to TRBD1. The CDR3 sequence is 16 residues long. CDR1 and CDR2 from the germline V gene are SGHRS and YFSETQ. The V segment lost 0 bases and the J segment 4 bases; nucleotides outside the gene matches: 10. CDR3 in amino acids: CASSLVNRGPPYEQYF. CDR3 nucleotide sequence: TGCGCCAGCAGCTTGGTTAACAGGGGACCCCCATACGAGCAGTACTTC.

This clonotype has only a few counts. The chain has TRBV20-1 and TRBJ2-1; tentative D call: TRBD1 (5 bases). In germline, CDR1 is DFQATT, CDR2 SNEGSKA (reference sequence). V was pared by 3 bases and J by 3 bases, with 15 bases between. The CDR3 runs 15 residues. CDR3 protein: CSASDGAQDYNEQFF. The CDR3 DNA follows: TGCAGTGCTAGCGATGGGGCTCAGGACTACAATGAGCAGTTCTTC.

CDR3 amino acids: CASSRQGTGGLNEQYF. The CDR3 nucleotides are TGTGCCAGCAGCCGACAGGGAACGGGAGGTTTAAACGAGCAGTACTTC. This rearrangement joins TRBV7-9 to TRBJ2-7; D is possibly TRBD1 or TRBD2 (7 bases each). Germline V gene lookup returns CDR1 SEHNR and CDR2 FQNEAQ (reference sequence). The CDR3 is made up of 16 amino acids. Trimming removed 5 bases from V and 5 bases from J, with 22 bases in between.

The V call is TRBV11-2, the J call TRBJ2-3; D is perhaps TRBD1 (5 bases). Germline CDR1 SGHAT, CDR2 FQNNGV. V was cut by 5 bases and J by 7 bases, with 10 bases left in between. CDR3 length: 12 amino acids. The CDR3: CASSQGVYTQYF. In DNA, the CDR3 is TGTGCCAGCAGCCAAGGGGTTTATACGCAGTATTTT.

This clonotype appeared a single time. This chain uses TRBV9 with TRBJ2-3; 7 nucleotides align to TRBD1. This CDR3 spans 18 amino acids. The V and J ends lost 2 bases and 2 bases, in that order; junction bases with no gene match: 14. Germline CDR1 and CDR2: SGDLS and YYNGEE. DNA for the CDR3: TGTGCCAGCAGCGTCCCAGCTCAGACAGGGTTGGACACAGATACGCAGTATTTT. Encoded protein: CASSVPAQTGLDTDTQYF.

The V gene is TRBV28, the J gene TRBJ2-7, with D perhaps matching TRBD1 (5 bases). In germline, CDR1 is MDHEN, CDR2 SYDVKM. This CDR3 region has 13 residues. With 3 bases removed from V and 6 bases from J, the gap between germline ends came to 12 bases. In nucleotides, the CDR3 is TGTGCCAGCAGTTTGCCAGGGCAAGGCGAGCAGTACTTC. This translates into CASSLPGQGEQYF. Combining the CDR3 with reference TRBV28 and TRBJ2-7 gives the whole variable domain DVKVTQSSRYLVKRTGEKVFLECVQDMDHENMFWYRQDPGLGLRLIYFSYDVKMKEKGDIPEGYSVSREKKERFSLILESASTNQTSMYLCASSLPGQGEQYFGPGTRLTVT.

The chain carries TRBV12-3 or TRBV12-4 and TRBJ1-2, with D possibly matching TRBD1 (5 bases). Trimming removed 3 bases from V and 7 bases from J, with 24 bases in between. The CDR3 loop spans 17 amino acids. The CDR3 spells CASSFPGGHLDRGGYTF. In DNA form, the CDR3 reads TGTGCCAGCAGTTTTCCGGGCGGACACCTGGATCGAGGTGGCTACACCTTC.

Details on this clonotype: The junction and the germline gene differ at one end; a read error may be behind it. V gene TRBV28 combines with J gene TRBJ2-4, with 12 nucleotides matching TRBD2. The CDR3 is made up of 16 amino acids. CDR1 and CDR2 from the germline V gene are MDHEN and SYDVKM. CDR3 nucleotide sequence: TGTGCCAGCAGTCAAGGAACTAGCGGGGGGAAAAACATGCAGTACTTC. Translation gives CASSQGTSGGKNMQYF.

Details on this clonotype: At one boundary the junction diverges from the germline segment, which might be a read error. This chain's CDR3 is CASSQDWFTATYERYF. CDR3 DNA: TGCGCCAGCAGCCAAGATTGGTTTACGGCCACCTACGAGCGGTACTTC. The rearrangement links TRBV4-1 to TRBJ2-7; no firm D call. The CDR3 runs 16 residues. Germline CDR1 MGHRA, CDR2 YSYEKL.

This clonotype was counted between two and nine times. The rearrangement links TRBV10-3 to TRBJ2-5; D ambiguous. CDR1 and CDR2 (germline): ENHRY, SYGVKD. This CDR3 has 13 residues. Trimming took 0 bases from V and 5 from J, leaving 7 bases between them. As DNA, the CDR3 is TGTGCCATCAGTGAGTCGATGGTCGAGACCCAGTACTTC. This gives the protein CAISESMVETQYF.

This clonotype was recorded a few times. The chain combines TRBV20-1 with TRBJ1-1, with unresolved D. Germline V gives CDR1 DFQATT, CDR2 SNEGSKA (reference sequence). The CDR3 totals 14 residues. Trimming pared 6 bases from V and 2 bases from J, leaving 16 bases between. The CDR3 loop is CSARREGGNTEAFF. CDR3 nucleotides: TGCAGTGCCCGAAGGGAGGGTGGCAACACTGAAGCTTTCTTT.

V and J are TRBV7-9 and TRBJ1-6, with D maybe TRBD1 (5 bases). The ends were cut back, 1 base at V and 10 bases at J, with 11 bases in the middle. The V gene's germline CDR1 is SEHNR and CDR2 FQNEAQ (reference sequence). CDR3 length equals 14 residues. The CDR3 loop is CASSLEQGTSPLHF. The DNA for the CDR3 is TGTGCCAGCAGCTTAGAGCAGGGAACCTCACCCCTCCACTTT.